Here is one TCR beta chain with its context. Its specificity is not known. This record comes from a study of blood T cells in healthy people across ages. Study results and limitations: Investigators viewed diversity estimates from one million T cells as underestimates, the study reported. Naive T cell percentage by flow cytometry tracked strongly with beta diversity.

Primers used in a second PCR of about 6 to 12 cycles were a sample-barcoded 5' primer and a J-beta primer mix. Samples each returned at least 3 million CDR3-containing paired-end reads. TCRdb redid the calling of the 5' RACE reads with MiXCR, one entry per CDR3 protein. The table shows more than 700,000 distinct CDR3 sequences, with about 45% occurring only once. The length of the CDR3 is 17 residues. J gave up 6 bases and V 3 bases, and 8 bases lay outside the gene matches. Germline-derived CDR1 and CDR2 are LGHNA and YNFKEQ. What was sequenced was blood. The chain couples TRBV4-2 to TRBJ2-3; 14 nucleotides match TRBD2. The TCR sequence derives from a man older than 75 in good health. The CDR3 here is CASSHETGLAGEDTQYF. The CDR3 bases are TGTGCCAGCAGCCACGAAACGGGACTAGCGGGAGAGGATACGCAGTATTTT.